These T cell receptor beta chains were read from a single sample in a study of cytomegalovirus exposure and HLA in healthy donors. Only in-frame clones appear in the TCRdb table, and some are missing; sequencing was by immunoSEQ multiplex PCR. The profile shows 140,000 to 150,000 clones, roughly 78% of them singletons. Sequencing was performed on PBMCs. The receptor source for this set is a man aged 35 to 55 in good health and CMV-seropositive. The CDR3 runs from the conserved cysteine through the conserved F or W. The D gene is left open where the match is weak. Some rows have no size entry. The others give once, few or many, or a class for an expanded clone.

D gene	clone size	J gene	V gene	CDR3 protein	CDR3 DNA
TRBD1	NA	TRBJ1-1	TRBV7-9	CSSSPGGTGGAGEAFF	TGTTCCAGCAGTCCCGGCGGGACAGGGGGCGCGGGTGAAGCTTTCTTT
TRBD2	once	TRBJ2-2	TRBV7-2	CASSLASGPAGELFF	TGTGCCAGCAGCTTAGCTAGCGGGCCAGCCGGGGAGCTGTTTTTT
NA	NA	TRBJ1-2	TRBV19	CASSIDATGSYGYTF	TGTGCCAGTAGTATAGACGCTACAGGAAGCTATGGCTACACCTTC
NA	once	TRBJ2-7	TRBV20-1	CSARIAREQYF	TGCAGTGCTAGAATAGCGAGGGAGCAGTACTTC
TRBD2	NA	TRBJ2-1	TRBV10-3	CAISEGTGGYNEQFF	TGTGCCATCAGTGAGGGAACGGGAGGGTACAATGAGCAGTTCTTC
NA	NA	TRBJ2-3	TRBV29-1	CSVEEWAPSTDTQYF	TGCAGCGTTGAAGAGTGGGCCCCTAGCACAGATACGCAGTATTTT
NA	NA	TRBJ1-1	TRBV6-6	CASSKDRTNTEAFF	TGTGCCAGCAGCAAAGACAGGACCAACACTGAAGCTTTCTTT
TRBD2	NA	TRBJ2-5	TRBV5-1	CASKRGAGAQETQYF	TGCGCCAGCAAACGAGGTGCGGGAGCCCAGGAGACCCAGTACTTC
TRBD1	NA	TRBJ2-7	TRBV5-4	CASSFDRAYEQYF	TGTGCCAGCAGTTTCGACAGGGCCTACGAGCAGTACTTC
TRBD1	NA	TRBJ2-7	TRBV4-1	CASSQEMREQGRFYEQYF	TGCGCCAGCAGCCAAGAAATGAGGGAACAGGGGCGATTCTACGAGCAGTACTTC
TRBD1	NA	TRBJ1-6	TRBV19	CASSARTGGDLLFSPLHF	TGTGCCAGTAGTGCGCGGACAGGGGGCGATCTTTTGTTTTCACCCCTCCACTTT
TRBD1	NA	TRBJ1-1	TRBV15	CATSPIQGANTEAFF	TGTGCCACCAGCCCCATACAGGGGGCGAACACTGAAGCTTTCTTT
NA	NA	TRBJ1-2	TRBV6-5	CASRAGSNYGYTF	TGTGCCAGCAGAGCAGGCTCTAACTATGGCTACACCTTC
NA	NA	TRBJ2-1	TRBV29-1	CSVEFGSYNEQFF	TGCAGCGTTGAATTCGGCTCCTACAATGAGCAGTTCTTC
NA	NA	TRBJ1-2	TRBV20-1	CSPDRSGYTF	TGCAGTCCCGACAGGTCTGGCTACACCTTC
NA	NA	TRBJ1-1	TRBV5-4	CASSLAGGGSNPRGTEAFF	TGTGCCAGCAGCTTGGCCGGGGGGGGATCCAACCCGAGAGGCACTGAAGCTTTCTTT
TRBD2	NA	TRBJ2-5	TRBV30	CAWRDLAGVAGETQYF	TGTGCCTGGAGGGACCTAGCGGGAGTCGCTGGAGAGACCCAGTACTTC